This T cell receptor beta chain was sequenced for a study of T-cell memory formation after mild COVID-19. TCRdb re-analysed the 5' RACE reads in MiXCR, keeping a single row per CDR3 protein. The sample has roughly 48,000 distinct CDR3 sequences, about 28% seen once. On this clonotype itself: Antigen: not known.

V lost 0 bases to trimming and J lost 0 bases, with 8 bases between them. Germline V lookup: CDR1 DFQATT, CDR2 SNEGSKA (reference sequence). This CDR3 comprises 14 residues. Study-wide points: Those CD4+ clones that contracted were mainly in CM and EM (CD8+ ones in EMRA).

The sequence was collected from a man aged 18 to 29 who had mild COVID-19 (a few samples of this study predate the infection). Cell type and time point are not known. The chain links TRBV20-1 to TRBJ1-1; no firm D call. Sequenced sample: PBMCs or a T cell subset sorted from them (not recorded which). The CDR3 sequence is CSARDPPVNTEAFF. In nucleotides, the CDR3 is TGCAGTGCTAGAGATCCGCCGGTGAACACTGAAGCTTTCTTT.